This T cell receptor (beta chain) came from a study of T cell repertoires in cytomegalovirus infection. Germline lookup yields CDR1 MNHEY and CDR2 SVGAGI. V lost 3 bases, J lost 0 bases, and 9 bases lay in between. This CDR3 is built from 15 residues. TCRdb independently ran MiXCR on the reads; one entry per CDR3 protein. Counted here are approximately 910,000 distinct CDR3 sequences, approximately 31% occurring once; the ten biggest clones make up roughly 13%. Whole-study results and caveats: The ex vivo response showed dominance by HLA-C-restricted CMV-specific TCR beta clonotypes.

This clonotype appeared a few times. Antigen: not known. The chain combines TRBV6-5 with TRBJ2-1; D may be TRBD1 (6 bases). This TCR derives from a human donor in good health (CMV status not recorded). Some clones in this sample may be carry-over from other donors' samples. The starting material was cultured CD8+ T cells from PBMCs, obtained from culture after CMV antigen stimulation. CDR3 region: CASSYGQISYNEQFF. The CDR3 DNA follows: TGTGCCAGCAGTTATGGACAGATCTCCTACAATGAGCAGTTCTTC.